Below, one T cell receptor (beta chain) is given with its context. The antigen is undetermined. With 60 Vbeta and 13 Jbeta primers, the PCR was carried out. The assay was immunoSEQ multiplex PCR, and TCRdb's table has in-frame clones only and misses some. Among roughly 100,000 clones listed, around 75% were seen once. This record comes from a study of cytomegalovirus exposure and HLA in healthy donors. The V end lost 5 bases, the J end lost 5 bases, and 12 bases lay between the germline ends. The CDR3 covers 12 residues. Germline V gene data show CDR1 as SQVTM and CDR2 as ANQGSEA. Study observations and caveats: Productive status was seen about 90% or about 30% of the time for most TCR beta V segments in an earlier analysis. TRBV6-2, TRBV6-3 and some other V segments were excluded as indistinguishable.

These donors, healthy bone marrow donors, were studied. While unrecorded immune exposures were likely, the donors were nominally healthy when sampled. The receptor was isolated from a man aged 25-45 years in good health and CMV-seronegative. The specimen was PBMCs. The J gene is TRBJ2-5, the V gene TRBV29-1, with a tentative D call TRBD1 (6 bases). The CDR3 region is CSVRDIGETQYF. The CDR3 coding sequence is TGCAGCGTTCGGGACATTGGGGAGACCCAGTACTTC. Full variable domain (rest looked up from reference TRBV29-1 and TRBJ2-5): SAVISQKPSRDICQRGTSLTIQCQVDSQVTMMFWYRQQPGQSLTLIATANQGSEATYESGFVIDKFPISRPNLTFSTLTVSNMSPEDSSIYLCSVRDIGETQYFGPGTRLLVL.